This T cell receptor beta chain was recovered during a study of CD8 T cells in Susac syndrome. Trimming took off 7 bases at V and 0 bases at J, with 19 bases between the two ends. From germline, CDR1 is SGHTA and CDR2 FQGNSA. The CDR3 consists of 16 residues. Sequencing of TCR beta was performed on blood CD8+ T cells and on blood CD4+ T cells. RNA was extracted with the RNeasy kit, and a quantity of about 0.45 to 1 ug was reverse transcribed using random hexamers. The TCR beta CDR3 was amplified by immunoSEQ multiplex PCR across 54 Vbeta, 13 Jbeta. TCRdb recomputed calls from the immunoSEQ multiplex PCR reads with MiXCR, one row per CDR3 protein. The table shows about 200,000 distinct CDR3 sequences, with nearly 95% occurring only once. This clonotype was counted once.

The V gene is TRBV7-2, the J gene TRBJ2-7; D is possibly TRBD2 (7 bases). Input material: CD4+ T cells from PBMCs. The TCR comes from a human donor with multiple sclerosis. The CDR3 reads CASNPPAGASSYEQYF. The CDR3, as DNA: TGTGCCAGCAATCCTCCTGCGGGGGCGAGCTCCTACGAGCAGTACTTC.